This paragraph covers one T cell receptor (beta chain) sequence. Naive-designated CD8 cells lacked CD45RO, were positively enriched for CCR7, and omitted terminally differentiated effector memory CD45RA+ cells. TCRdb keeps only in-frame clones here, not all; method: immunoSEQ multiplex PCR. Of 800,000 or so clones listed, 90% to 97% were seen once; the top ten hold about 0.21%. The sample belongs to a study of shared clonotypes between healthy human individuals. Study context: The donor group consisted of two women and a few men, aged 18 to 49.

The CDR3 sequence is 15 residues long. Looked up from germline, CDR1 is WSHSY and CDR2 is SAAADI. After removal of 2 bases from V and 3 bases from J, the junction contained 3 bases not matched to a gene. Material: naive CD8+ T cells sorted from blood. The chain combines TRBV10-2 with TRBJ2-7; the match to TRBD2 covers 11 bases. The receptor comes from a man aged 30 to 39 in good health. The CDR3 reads CASSEGTSGNYEQYF. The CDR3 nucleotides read TGCGCCAGCAGTGAGGGGACTAGCGGTAACTACGAGCAGTACTTC.